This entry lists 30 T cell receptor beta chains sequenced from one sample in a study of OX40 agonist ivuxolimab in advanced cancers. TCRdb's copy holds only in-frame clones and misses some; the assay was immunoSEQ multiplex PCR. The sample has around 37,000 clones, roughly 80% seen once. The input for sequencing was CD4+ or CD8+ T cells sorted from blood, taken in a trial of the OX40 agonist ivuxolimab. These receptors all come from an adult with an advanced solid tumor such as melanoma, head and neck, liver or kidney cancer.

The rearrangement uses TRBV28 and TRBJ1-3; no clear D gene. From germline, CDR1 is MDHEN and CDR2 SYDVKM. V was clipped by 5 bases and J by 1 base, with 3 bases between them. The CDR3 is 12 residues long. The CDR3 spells CASSRSGNTIYF. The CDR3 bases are TGTGCCAGCAGTCGATCTGGAAACACCATATATTTT.

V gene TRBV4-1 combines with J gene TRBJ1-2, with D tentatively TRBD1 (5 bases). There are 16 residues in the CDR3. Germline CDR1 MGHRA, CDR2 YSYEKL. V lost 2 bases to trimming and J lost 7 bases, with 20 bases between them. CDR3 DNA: TGCGCCAGCAGCCAACCTGGGACCAAATCGCCGGGTGGCTACACCTTC. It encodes CASSQPGTKSPGGYTF.

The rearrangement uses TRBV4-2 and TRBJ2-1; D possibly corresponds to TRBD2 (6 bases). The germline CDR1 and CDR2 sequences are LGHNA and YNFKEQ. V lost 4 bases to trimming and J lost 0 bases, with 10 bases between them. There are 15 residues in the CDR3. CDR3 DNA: TGTGCCAGCAGCCTGGAGGGCCTCTCCTACAATGAGCAGTTCTTC. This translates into CASSLEGLSYNEQFF.

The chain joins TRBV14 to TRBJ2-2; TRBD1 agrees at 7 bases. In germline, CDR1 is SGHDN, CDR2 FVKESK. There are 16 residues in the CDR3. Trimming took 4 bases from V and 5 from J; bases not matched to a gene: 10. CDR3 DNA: TGTGCCAGCAGCCTCTCCCGGGACAGACCGACCGGGGAGCTGTTTTTT. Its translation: CASSLSRDRPTGELFF.

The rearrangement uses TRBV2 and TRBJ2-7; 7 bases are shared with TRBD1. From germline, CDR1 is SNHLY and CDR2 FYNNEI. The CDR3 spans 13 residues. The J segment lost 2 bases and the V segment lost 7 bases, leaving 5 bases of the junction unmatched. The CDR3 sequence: CASNRDSAYEQYF. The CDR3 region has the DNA TGTGCCAGCAATCGGGACAGTGCCTACGAGCAGTACTTC.

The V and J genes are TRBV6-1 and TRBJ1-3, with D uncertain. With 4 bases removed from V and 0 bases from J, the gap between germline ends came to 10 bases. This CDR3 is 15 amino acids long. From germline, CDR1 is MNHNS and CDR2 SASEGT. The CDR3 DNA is TGTGCCAGCAGTGTAGAGGGAGGCTCTGGAAACACCATATATTTT. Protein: CASSVEGGSGNTIYF.

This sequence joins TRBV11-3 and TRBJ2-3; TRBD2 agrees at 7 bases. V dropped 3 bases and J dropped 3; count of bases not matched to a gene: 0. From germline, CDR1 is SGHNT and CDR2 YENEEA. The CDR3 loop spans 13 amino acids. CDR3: CASSLGGTDTQYF. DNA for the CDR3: TGTGCCAGCAGCTTGGGGGGGACAGATACGCAGTATTTT.

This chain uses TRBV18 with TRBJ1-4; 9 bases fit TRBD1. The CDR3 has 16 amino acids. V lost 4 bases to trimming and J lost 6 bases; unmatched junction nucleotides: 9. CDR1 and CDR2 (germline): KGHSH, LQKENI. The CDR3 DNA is TGTGCCAGCTCACTTTGGACAGGGGTTCAGGATGAAAAACTGTTTTTT. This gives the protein CASSLWTGVQDEKLFF.

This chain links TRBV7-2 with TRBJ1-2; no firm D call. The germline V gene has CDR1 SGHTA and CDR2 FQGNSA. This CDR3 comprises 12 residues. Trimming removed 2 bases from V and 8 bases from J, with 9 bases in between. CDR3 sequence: CASSLLGWGYTF. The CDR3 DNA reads TGTGCCAGCAGCTTACTAGGTTGGGGCTACACCTTC.

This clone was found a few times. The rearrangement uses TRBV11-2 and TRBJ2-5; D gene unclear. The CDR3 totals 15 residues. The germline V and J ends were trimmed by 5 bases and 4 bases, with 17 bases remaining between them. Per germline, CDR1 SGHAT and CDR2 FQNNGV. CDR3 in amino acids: CASSPRPGLGETQYF. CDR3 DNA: TGTGCCAGCAGCCCCAGGCCGGGTTTAGGAGAGACCCAGTACTTC.

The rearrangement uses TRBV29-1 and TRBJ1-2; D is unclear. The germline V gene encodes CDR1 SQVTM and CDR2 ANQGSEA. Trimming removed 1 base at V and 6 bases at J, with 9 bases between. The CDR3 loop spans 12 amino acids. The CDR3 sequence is CSVEVAVHGYTF. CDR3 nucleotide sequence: TGCAGCGTTGAAGTAGCAGTTCATGGCTACACCTTC.

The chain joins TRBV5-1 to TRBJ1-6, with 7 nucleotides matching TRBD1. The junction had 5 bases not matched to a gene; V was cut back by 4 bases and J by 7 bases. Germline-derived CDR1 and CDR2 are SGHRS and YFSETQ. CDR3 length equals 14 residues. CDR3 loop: CASSKGTENSPLHF. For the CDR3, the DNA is TGCGCCAGCAGCAAAGGGACAGAGAATTCACCCCTCCACTTT. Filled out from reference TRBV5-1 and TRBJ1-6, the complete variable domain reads KAGVTQTPRYLIKTRGQQVTLSCSPISGHRSVSWYQQTPGQGLQFLFEYFSETQRNKGNFPGRFSGRQFSNSRSEMNVSTLELGDSALYLCASSKGTENSPLHFGNGTRLTVT.

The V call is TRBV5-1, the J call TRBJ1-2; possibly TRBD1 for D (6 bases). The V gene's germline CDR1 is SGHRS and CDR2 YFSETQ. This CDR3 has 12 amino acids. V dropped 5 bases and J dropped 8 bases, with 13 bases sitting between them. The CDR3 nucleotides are TGCGCCAGCAGAGCAGGGGAGGAGGGCTACACCTTC. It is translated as CASRAGEEGYTF. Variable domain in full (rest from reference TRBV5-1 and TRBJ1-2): KAGVTQTPRYLIKTRGQQVTLSCSPISGHRSVSWYQQTPGQGLQFLFEYFSETQRNKGNFPGRFSGRQFSNSRSEMNVSTLELGDSALYLCASRAGEEGYTFGSGTRLTVV.

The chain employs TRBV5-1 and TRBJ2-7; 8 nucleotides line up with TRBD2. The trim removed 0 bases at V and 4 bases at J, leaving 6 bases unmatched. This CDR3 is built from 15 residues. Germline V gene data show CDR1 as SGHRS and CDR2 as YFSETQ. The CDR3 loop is CASSLGGTRIYEQYF. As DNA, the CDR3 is TGCGCCAGCAGCTTGGGTGGGACTAGGATTTACGAGCAGTACTTC.

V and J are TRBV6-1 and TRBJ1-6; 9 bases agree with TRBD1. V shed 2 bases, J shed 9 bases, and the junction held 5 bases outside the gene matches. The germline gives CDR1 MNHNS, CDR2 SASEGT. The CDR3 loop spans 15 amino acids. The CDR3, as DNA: TGTGCCAGCAGTGAACCGGGACAGGGAAGTTCACCCCTCCACTTT. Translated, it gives CASSEPGQGSSPLHF.

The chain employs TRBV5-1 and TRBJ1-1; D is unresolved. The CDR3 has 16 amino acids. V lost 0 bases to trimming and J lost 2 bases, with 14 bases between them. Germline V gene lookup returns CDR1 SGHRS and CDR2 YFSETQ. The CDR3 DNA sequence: TGCGCCAGCAGCTTGGTAGGGCAGAGGTTAAACACTGAAGCTTTCTTT. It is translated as CASSLVGQRLNTEAFF.

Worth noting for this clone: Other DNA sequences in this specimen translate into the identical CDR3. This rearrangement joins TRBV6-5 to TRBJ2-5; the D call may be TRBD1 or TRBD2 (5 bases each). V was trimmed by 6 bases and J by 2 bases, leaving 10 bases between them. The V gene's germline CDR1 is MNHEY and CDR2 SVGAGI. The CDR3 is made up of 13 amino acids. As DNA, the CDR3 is TGTGCCAGCAGGGGGACGGGGCAAGAGACCCAGTACTTC. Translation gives CASRGTGQETQYF.

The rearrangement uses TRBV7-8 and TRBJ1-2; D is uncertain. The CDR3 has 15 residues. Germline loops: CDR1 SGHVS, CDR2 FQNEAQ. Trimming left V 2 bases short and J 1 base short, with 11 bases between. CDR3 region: CASSLTPQVNYGYTF. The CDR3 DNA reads TGTGCCAGCAGCTTAACCCCCCAAGTTAACTATGGCTACACCTTC.

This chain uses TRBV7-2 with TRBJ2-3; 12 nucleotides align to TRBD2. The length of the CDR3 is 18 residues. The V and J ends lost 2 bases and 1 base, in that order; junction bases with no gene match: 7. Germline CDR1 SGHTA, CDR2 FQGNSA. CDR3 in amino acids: CASSLFPSGGAGTDTQYF. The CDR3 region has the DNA TGTGCCAGCAGCTTATTTCCTAGCGGGGGGGCGGGCACAGATACGCAGTATTTT. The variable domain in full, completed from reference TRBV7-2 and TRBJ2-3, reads GAGVSQSPSNKVTEKGKDVELRCDPISGHTALYWYRQSLGQGLEFLIYFQGNSAPDKSGLPSDRFSAERTGGSVSTLTIQRTQQEDSAVYLCASSLFPSGGAGTDTQYFGPGTRLTVL.

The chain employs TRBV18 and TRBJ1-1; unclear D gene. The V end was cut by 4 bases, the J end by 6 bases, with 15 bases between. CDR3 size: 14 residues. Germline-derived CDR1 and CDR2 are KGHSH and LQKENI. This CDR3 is CASSLALEGSEAFF. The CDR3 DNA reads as TGTGCCAGCTCACTTGCTTTGGAGGGCTCTGAAGCTTTCTTT.

The CDR3 region is CASSGTGKNFPQHF. The CDR3 region has the DNA TGTGCCAGTAGCGGGACAGGGAAAAATTTTCCCCAGCATTTT. The chain joins TRBV19 to TRBJ1-5; 9 positions agree with TRBD1. The CDR3 has 14 amino acids. Germline-derived CDR1 and CDR2 are LNHDA and SQIVND (reference sequence). Germline trimming cut 6 bases from V and 10 bases from J; bases unmatched to any gene: 10.

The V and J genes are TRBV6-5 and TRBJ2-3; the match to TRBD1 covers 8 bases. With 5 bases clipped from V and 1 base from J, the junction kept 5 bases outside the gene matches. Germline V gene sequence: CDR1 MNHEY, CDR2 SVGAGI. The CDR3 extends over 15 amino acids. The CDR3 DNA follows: TGTGCCAGCAGTACAGGGGGTATGGGCACAGATACGCAGTATTTT. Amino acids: CASSTGGMGTDTQYF.

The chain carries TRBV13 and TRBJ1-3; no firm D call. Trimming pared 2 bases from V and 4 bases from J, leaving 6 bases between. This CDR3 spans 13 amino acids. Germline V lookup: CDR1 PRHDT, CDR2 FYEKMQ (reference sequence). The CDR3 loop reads CASSLRTGNTIYF. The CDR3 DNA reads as TGTGCCAGCAGCTTACGGACGGGAAACACCATATATTTT.

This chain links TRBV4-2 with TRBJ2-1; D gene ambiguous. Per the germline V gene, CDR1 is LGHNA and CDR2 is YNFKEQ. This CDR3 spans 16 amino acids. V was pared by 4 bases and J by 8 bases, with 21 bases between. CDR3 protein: CASSPDWWRSGYEQFF. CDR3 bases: TGTGCCAGCAGCCCTGATTGGTGGCGGAGTGGCTATGAGCAGTTCTTC.

The DNA of the CDR3 is TGTGCCAGCAGCTTACGGGGGAACACTGAAGCTTTCTTT. Translation: CASSLRGNTEAFF. This rearrangement joins TRBV7-2 to TRBJ1-1; D is uncertain. Trimming removed 2 bases from V and 1 base from J, with 5 bases in between. The CDR3 loop spans 13 amino acids. CDR1 and CDR2 (germline): SGHTA, FQGNSA. The complete variable domain, with remaining parts taken from reference TRBV7-2 and TRBJ1-1, reads GAGVSQSPSNKVTEKGKDVELRCDPISGHTALYWYRQSLGQGLEFLIYFQGNSAPDKSGLPSDRFSAERTGGSVSTLTIQRTQQEDSAVYLCASSLRGNTEAFFGQGTRLTVV.

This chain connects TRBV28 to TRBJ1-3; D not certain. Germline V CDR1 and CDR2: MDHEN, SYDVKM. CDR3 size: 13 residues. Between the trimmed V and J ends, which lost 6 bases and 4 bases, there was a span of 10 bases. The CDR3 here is CASRQRKGNTIYF. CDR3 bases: TGTGCCAGCAGGCAAAGAAAAGGAAACACCATATATTTT.

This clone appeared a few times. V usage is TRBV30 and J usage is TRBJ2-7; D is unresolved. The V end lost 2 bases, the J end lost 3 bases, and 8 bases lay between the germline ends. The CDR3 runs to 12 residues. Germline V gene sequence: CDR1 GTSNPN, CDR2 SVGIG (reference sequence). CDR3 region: CAWSLLGYEQYF. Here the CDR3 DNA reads TGTGCCTGGAGTCTCCTGGGCTACGAGCAGTACTTC. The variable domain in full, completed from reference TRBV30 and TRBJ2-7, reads SQTIHQWPATLVQPVGSPLSLECTVEGTSNPNLYWYRQAAGRGLQLLFYSVGIGQISSEVPQNLSASRPQDRQFILSSKKLLLSDSGFYLCAWSLLGYEQYFGPGTRLTVT.

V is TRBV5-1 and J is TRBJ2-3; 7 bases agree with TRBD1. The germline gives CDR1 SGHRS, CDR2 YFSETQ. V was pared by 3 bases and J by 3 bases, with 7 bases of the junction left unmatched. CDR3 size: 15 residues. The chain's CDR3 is CASSYGQVGTDTQYF. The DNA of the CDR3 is TGCGCCAGCAGCTACGGACAGGTGGGGACAGATACGCAGTATTTT.

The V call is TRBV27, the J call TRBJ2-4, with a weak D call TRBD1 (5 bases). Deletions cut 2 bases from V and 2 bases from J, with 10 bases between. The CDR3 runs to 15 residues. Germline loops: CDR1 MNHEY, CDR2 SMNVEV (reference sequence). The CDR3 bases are TGTGCCAGCAGTTTAACAGACAGCTCCAAAAACATTCAGTACTTC. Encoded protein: CASSLTDSSKNIQYF.

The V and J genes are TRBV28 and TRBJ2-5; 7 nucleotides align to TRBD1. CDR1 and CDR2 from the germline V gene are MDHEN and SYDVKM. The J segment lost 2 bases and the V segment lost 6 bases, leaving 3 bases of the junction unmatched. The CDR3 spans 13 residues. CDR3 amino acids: CASRETGQETQYF. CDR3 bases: TGTGCCAGCAGGGAGACAGGGCAAGAGACCCAGTACTTC.